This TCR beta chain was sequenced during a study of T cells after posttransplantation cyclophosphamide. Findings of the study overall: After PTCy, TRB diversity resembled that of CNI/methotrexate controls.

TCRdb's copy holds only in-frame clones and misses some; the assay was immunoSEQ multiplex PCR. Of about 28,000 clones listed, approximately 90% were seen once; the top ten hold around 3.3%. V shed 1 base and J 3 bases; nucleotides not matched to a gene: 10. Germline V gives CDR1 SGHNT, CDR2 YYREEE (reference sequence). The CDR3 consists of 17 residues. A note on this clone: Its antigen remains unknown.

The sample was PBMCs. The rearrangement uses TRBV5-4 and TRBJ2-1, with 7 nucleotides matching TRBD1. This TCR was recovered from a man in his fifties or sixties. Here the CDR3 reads CASSLRGPATFYNEQFF. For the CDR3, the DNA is TGTGCCAGCAGCTTGAGGGGGCCAGCCACCTTCTACAATGAGCAGTTCTTC.